This TCR beta chain is from a study of stem cell transplantation in POMP-related autoinflammatory disease. This CDR3 is built from 14 residues. The V gene's germline CDR1 is SNHLY and CDR2 FYNNEI. Trimming stripped 5 bases from V and 0 bases from J, with 11 bases between. Sequenced by immunoSEQ multiplex PCR; TCRdb stores in-frame clones only, minus some. The sample shows roughly 32,000 clones, 80% to 90% of them seen only once. This TCR was recovered from a human donor with POMP-related autoinflammation and immune dysregulation (PRAID). The chain joins TRBV2 to TRBJ2-7, with a tentative D call TRBD1 (6 bases). Specimen: CD4+ T cells from PBMCs, collected before stem cell transplantation. The CDR3, as DNA: TGTGCCAGCAGTCCCCGGACAGTCTCCTACGAGCAGTACTTC. Its protein is CASSPRTVSYEQYF.